This T cell receptor (beta chain) was profiled in a study of cytomegalovirus exposure and HLA in healthy donors. Overall study context: The 100 million to 140 million unique TCR beta sequences, from some 170 million T cells, were found by an earlier analysis.

Amplification used 60 Vbeta primers and 13 Jbeta primers. Clones were sequenced by immunoSEQ multiplex PCR, and TCRdb holds only the in-frame ones, with some missing. The sample yields some 190,000 clones, 81% seen once. V was trimmed by 0 bases and J by 7 bases, leaving 10 bases between them. CDR1 is LGHNA, CDR2 YNFKEQ, per germline. The CDR3 length is 13 residues. Concerning this clone itself: Its specificity is unknown.

Whole-study findings and limits: What a later analysis showed was that several of the most significant clusters appeared linked to common viral pathogens. Near-uniform donor sequencing depth was presumed by presence/absence analyses.

The sequenced sample consisted of PBMCs. The sequence was obtained from a man aged 40-49 years in good health and CMV-seropositive. The chain carries TRBV4-2 and TRBJ2-7; tentatively, D is TRBD1 (6 bases). CDR3 amino acids: CASSQETGQEQYF. The CDR3 nucleotides read TGTGCCAGCAGCCAAGAGACAGGTCAAGAGCAGTACTTC.